This TCR beta chain was found in a study of control samples from healthy donors and cancer patients. Data came from immunoSEQ multiplex PCR; TCRdb stores just in-frame clones and leaves some out. The table shows about 79,000 clones, with more than 85% occurring only once. The CDR3 totals 15 residues. Unmatched junction bases numbered 2, after V lost 0 bases and J lost 4 bases. Germline CDR1 and CDR2: SGDLS and YYNGEE. Sequences were obtained from PBMCs. This TCR was sampled from a woman aged 35 to 49 with lung cancer. The chain couples TRBV9 to TRBJ2-1; 9 bases agree with TRBD1. CDR3 region: CASSVVGQGYNEQFF. For the CDR3, the DNA is TGTGCCAGCAGCGTAGTGGGACAGGGTTACAATGAGCAGTTCTTC.